The T cell receptor (beta chain) under discussion was sequenced for a study of T cells in Graves' hyperthyroidism and ophthalmopathy. Amplification of TCR beta CDR3 regions was performed using RNA transcripts as template. The HTBI primer set drove a first-round RT-PCR of the TCR CDR3. Via MiXCR, TCRdb re-called the multiplex PCR reads, giving one row per CDR3 protein. The repertoire holds a few hundred thousand distinct CDR3 sequences, roughly 16% seen once, with less than 30% in the top ten. The study's findings and limits: A median about 6.5 months before onset, the model predicted ophthalmopathy. Also found in blood were most expanded thyroid clonotypes above 0.001.

Many counts were recorded for this clonotype. Its cognate antigen is unknown. The ends lost 10 bases at V and 1 base at J; junction bases unmatched: 11. CDR3 length equals 15 residues. CDR1 is SEHNR and CDR2 is FQNEAQ in the germline V gene (reference sequence). With duration under 3 months, ophthalmopathy was active: Clinical Activity Score at least 3, NOSPECS at least 4. Those patients with uncontrolled infection, other autoimmune disease, pregnancy or lactation were excluded. This sequence originates from a woman in her 30s with Graves' ophthalmopathy. Sequenced: blood. This chain connects TRBV7-9 to TRBJ2-5, with 8 bases fitting TRBD2. The CDR3 DNA reads TGTGCCACCATGCCTTACGGGAGGGGCCAAGAGACCCAGTACTTC. Its protein is CATMPYGRGQETQYF.